The T cell receptor beta chain under discussion was sequenced for a study of cytomegalovirus exposure and HLA in healthy donors. Study-wide results and caveats: The authors listed 150 to 200 TCR beta chains as cytomegalovirus-associated.

Only one count was recorded for this clone. Its antigen is unidentified. Data came from immunoSEQ multiplex PCR; TCRdb stores just in-frame clones and leaves some out. Of about 240,000 clones listed, approximately 86% are singletons. Separate from the 666-subject first cohort, the roughly 120-subject validation cohort was the one that the donors belonged to. V lost 7 bases and J 5 bases, leaving 11 bases between the germline ends. Germline V gene lookup returns CDR1 MNHEY and CDR2 SMNVEV (reference sequence). The CDR3 is 13 residues long. The chain combines TRBV27 with TRBJ2-2; possibly TRBD2 for D (5 bases). The sequenced material came from PBMCs. This TCR was recovered from a woman aged 25 to 39 in good health and CMV-seropositive. CDR3 DNA: TGTGCCAGCAATCGGGGTGGGACCGGGGAGCTGTTTTTT. Its translation: CASNRGGTGELFF.